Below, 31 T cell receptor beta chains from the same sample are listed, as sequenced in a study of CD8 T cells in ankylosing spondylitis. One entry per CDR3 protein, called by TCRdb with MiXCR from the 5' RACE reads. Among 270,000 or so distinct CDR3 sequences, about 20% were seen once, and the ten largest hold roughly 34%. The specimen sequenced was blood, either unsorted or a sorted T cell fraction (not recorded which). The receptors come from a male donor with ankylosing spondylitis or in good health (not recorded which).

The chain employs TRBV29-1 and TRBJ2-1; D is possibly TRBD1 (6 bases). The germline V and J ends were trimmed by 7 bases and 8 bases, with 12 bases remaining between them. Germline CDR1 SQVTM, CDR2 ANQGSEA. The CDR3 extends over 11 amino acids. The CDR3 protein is CSGEQGYEQFF. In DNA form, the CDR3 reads TGCAGCGGCGAACAGGGCTATGAGCAGTTCTTC.

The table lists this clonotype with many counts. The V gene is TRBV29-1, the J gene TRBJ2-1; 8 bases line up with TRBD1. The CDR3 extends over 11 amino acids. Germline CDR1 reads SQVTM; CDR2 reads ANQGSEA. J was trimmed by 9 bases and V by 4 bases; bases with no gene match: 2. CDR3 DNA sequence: TGCAGCGTTGGACAGGGGACTGAGCAGTTCTTC. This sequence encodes CSVGQGTEQFF.

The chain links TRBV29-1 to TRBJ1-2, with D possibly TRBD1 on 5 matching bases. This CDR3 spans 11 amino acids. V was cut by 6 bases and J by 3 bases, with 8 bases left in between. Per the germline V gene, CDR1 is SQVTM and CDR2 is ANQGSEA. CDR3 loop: CSVGTDYGYTF. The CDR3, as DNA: TGCAGCGTGGGGACGGACTATGGCTACACCTTC.

CDR3 region: CSAIADANTGELFF. CDR3 bases: TGCAGCGCCATAGCGGACGCGAACACCGGGGAGCTGTTTTTT. V and J are TRBV29-1 and TRBJ2-2; D might be TRBD2 (6 bases). Germline V gene lookup returns CDR1 SQVTM and CDR2 ANQGSEA. Trimming shortened V by 7 bases and J by 0 bases, and 12 bases separated the two germline ends. The CDR3 spans 14 residues.

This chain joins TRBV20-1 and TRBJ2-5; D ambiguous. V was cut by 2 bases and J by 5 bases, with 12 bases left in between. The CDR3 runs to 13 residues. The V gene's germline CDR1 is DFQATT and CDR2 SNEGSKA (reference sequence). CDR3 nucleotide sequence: TGCAGTGCTAGACGGCCGGCCGGGGAGACCCAGTACTTC. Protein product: CSARRPAGETQYF.

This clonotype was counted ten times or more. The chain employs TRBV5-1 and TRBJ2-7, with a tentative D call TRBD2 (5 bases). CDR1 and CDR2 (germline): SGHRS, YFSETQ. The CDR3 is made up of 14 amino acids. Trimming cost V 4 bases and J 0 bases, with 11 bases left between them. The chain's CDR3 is CASSAGDFSYEQYF. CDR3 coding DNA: TGCGCCAGCAGCGCGGGTGATTTCTCCTACGAGCAGTACTTC. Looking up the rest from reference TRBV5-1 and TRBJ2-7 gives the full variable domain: KAGVTQTPRYLIKTRGQQVTLSCSPISGHRSVSWYQQTPGQGLQFLFEYFSETQRNKGNFPGRFSGRQFSNSRSEMNVSTLELGDSALYLCASSAGDFSYEQYFGPGTRLTVT.

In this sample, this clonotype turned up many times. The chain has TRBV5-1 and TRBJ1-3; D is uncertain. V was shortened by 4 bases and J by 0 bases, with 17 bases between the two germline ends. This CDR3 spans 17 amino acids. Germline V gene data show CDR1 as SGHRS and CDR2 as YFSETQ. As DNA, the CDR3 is TGCGCCAGCAGCGAAAGTCGGGTCGGAGACTCTGGAAACACCATATATTTT. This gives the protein CASSESRVGDSGNTIYF.

CDR3 loop: CASSQAVGAGQPQHF. The DNA for the CDR3 is TGTGCCAGCAGCCAAGCTGTTGGGGCTGGTCAGCCCCAGCATTTT. V and J are TRBV4-2 and TRBJ1-5, with D perhaps matching TRBD1 (5 bases). V shed 1 base and J shed 6 bases, with 13 bases lying between them. Germline CDR1 reads LGHNA; CDR2 reads YNFKEQ. This CDR3 comprises 15 residues.

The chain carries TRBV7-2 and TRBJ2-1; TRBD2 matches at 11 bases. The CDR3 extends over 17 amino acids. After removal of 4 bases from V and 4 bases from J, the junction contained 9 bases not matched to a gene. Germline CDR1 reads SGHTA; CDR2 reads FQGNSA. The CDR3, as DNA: TGTGCCAGCAGCTCCTCGAGAGGGACTAGCGGATACAATGAGCAGTTCTTC. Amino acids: CASSSSRGTSGYNEQFF.

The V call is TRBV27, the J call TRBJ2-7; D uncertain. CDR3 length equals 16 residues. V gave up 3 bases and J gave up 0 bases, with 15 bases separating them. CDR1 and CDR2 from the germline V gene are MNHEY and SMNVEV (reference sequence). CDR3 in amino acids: CASSLVPLGPSYEQYF. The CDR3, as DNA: TGTGCCAGCAGTTTGGTTCCGTTGGGCCCCTCCTACGAGCAGTACTTC.

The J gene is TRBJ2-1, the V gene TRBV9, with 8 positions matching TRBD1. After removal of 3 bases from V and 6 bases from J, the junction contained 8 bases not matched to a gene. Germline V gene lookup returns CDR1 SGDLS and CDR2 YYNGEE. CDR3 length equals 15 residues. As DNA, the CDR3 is TGTGCCAGCAGCGGTGGACAGGGAAGTGGCAATGAGCAGTTCTTC. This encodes CASSGGQGSGNEQFF.

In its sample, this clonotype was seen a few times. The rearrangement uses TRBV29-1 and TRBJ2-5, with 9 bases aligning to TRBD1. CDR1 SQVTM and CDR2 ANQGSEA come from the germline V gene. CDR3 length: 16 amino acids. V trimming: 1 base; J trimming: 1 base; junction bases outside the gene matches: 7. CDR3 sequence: CSVEGLRDRVQETQYF. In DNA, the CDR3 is TGCAGCGTTGAAGGATTGAGGGACAGGGTCCAAGAGACCCAGTACTTC.

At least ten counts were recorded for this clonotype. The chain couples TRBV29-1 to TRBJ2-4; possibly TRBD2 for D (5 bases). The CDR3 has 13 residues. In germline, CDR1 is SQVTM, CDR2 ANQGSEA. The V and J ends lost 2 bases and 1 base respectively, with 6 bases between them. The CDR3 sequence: CSVELAAKNIQYF. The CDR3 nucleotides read TGCAGCGTTGAACTAGCTGCCAAAAACATTCAGTACTTC.

The CDR3 here is CASSSLEHEQFF. As DNA, the CDR3 is TGTGCCAGCAGCTCACTAGAACATGAGCAGTTCTTC. This rearrangement joins TRBV7-9 to TRBJ2-1; a possible D gene is TRBD2 (5 bases). V lost 4 bases and J 8 bases, leaving 9 bases between the germline ends. Germline V gene lookup returns CDR1 SEHNR and CDR2 FQNEAQ (reference sequence). The CDR3 totals 12 residues.

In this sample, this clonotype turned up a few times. The CDR3 here is CSVEKSGGGADTQYF. The CDR3 DNA reads TGCAGCGTTGAGAAGAGCGGGGGAGGCGCAGATACGCAGTATTTT. J is TRBJ2-3 and V is TRBV29-1; 8 bases align to TRBD2. With V trimmed by 3 bases and J by 4 bases, 9 bases remained unmatched. Germline lookup yields CDR1 SQVTM and CDR2 ANQGSEA. The CDR3 length is 15 residues.

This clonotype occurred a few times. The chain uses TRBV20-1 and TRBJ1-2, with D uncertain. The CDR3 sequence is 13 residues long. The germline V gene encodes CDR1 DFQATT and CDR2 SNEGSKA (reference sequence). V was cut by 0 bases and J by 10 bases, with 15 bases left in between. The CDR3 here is CSARDRNTGDYTF. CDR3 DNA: TGCAGTGCTAGAGATCGGAACACCGGAGACTACACCTTC.

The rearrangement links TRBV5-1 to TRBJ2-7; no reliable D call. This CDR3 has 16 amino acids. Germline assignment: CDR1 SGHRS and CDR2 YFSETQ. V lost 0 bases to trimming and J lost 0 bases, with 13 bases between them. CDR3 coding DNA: TGCGCCAGCAGCTTGGTTCCCGAGCTCAGCTCCTACGAGCAGTACTTC. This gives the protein CASSLVPELSSYEQYF.

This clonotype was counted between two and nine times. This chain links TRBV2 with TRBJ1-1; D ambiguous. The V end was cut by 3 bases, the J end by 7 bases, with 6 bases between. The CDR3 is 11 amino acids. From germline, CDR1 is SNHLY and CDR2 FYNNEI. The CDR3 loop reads CASSDTLEAFF. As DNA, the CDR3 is TGTGCCAGCAGTGATACACTTGAAGCTTTCTTT. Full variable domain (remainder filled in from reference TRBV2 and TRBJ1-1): EPEVTQTPSHQVTQMGQEVILRCVPISNHLYFYWYRQILGQKVEFLVSFYNNEISEKSEIFDDQFSVERPDGSNFTLKIRSTKLEDSAMYFCASSDTLEAFFGQGTRLTVV.

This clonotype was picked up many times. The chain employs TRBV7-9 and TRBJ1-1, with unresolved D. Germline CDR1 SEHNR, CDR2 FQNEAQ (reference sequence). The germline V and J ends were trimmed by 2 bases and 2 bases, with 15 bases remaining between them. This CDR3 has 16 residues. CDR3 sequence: CASSLMRGGYNTEAFF. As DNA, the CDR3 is TGTGCCAGCAGCTTAATGCGGGGAGGATATAACACTGAAGCTTTCTTT.

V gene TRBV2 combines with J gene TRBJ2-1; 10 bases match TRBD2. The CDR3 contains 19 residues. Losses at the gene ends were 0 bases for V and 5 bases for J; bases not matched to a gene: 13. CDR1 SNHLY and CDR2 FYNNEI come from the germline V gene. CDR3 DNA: TGTGCCAGCAGTGAAGCGTCCACTAGCGGGGCGTTTAACGACAATGAGCAGTTCTTC. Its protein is CASSEASTSGAFNDNEQFF.

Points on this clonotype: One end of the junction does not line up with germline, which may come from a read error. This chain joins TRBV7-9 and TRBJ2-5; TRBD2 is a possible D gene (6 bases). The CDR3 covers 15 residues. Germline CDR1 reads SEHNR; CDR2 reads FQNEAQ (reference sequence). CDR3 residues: CASRLADFASETQYF. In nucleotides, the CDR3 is TGTGCCAGCAGATTAGCGGATTTCGCCTCGGAGACCCAGTACTTC.

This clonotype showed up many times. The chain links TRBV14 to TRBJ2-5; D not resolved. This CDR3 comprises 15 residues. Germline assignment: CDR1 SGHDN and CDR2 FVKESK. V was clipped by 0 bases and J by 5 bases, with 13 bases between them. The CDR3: CASSQDLGFWETQYF. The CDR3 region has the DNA TGTGCCAGCAGCCAAGATTTGGGGTTCTGGGAGACCCAGTACTTC.

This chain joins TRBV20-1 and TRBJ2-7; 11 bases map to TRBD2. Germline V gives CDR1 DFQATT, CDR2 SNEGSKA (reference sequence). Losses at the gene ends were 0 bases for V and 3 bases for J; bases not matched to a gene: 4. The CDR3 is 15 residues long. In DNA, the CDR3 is TGCAGTGCTAGAGATAGACTAGCGGGAAACTACGAGCAGTACTTC. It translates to CSARDRLAGNYEQYF.

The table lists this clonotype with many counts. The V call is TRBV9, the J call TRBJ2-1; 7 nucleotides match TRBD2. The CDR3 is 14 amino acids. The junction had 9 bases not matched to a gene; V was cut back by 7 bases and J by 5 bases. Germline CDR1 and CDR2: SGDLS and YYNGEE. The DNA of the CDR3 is TGTGCCAGCGCGGGAGTAGCGGCTGACAATGAGCAGTTCTTC. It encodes CASAGVAADNEQFF.

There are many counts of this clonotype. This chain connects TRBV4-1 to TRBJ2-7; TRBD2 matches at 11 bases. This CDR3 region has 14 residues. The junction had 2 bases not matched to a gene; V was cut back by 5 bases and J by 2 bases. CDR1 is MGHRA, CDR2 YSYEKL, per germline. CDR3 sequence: CASSAGLAAYEQYF. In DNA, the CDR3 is TGCGCCAGCAGCGCGGGACTAGCGGCCTACGAGCAGTACTTC.

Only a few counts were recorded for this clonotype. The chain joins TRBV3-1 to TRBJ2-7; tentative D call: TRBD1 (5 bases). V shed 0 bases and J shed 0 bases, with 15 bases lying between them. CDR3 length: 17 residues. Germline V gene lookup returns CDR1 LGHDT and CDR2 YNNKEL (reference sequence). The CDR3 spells CASSQDLLGLRSYEQYF. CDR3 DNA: TGTGCCAGCAGCCAAGATCTTCTGGGGCTGCGCTCCTACGAGCAGTACTTC.

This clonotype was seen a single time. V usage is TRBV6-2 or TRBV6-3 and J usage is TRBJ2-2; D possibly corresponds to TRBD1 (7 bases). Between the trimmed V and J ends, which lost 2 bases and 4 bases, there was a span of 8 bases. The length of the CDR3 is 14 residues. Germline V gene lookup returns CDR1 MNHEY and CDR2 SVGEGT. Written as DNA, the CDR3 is TGTGCCAGCAGTTACCAGGGGGGCACCGGGGAGCTGTTTTTT. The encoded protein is CASSYQGGTGELFF.

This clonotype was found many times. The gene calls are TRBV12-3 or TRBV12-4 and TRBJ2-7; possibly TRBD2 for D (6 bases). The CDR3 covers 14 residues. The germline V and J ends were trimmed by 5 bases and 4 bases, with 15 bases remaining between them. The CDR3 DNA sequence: TGTGCCAGCAGTCCCCCCGGGGGTCAATACGAGCAGTACTTC. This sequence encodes CASSPPGGQYEQYF.

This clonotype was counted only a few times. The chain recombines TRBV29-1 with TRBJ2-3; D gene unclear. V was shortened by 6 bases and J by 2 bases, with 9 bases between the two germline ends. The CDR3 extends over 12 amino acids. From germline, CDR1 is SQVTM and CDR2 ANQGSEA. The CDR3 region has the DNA TGCAGCGTGGCGGTGGACACAGATACGCAGTATTTT. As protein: CSVAVDTDTQYF.

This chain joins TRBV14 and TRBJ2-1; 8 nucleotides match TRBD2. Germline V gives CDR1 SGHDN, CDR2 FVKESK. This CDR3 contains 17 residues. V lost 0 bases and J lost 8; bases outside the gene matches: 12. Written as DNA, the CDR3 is TGTGCCAGCAGCCAAGATTCGGGAGCGGGAGTGTGGGATGAGCAGTTCTTC. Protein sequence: CASSQDSGAGVWDEQFF.

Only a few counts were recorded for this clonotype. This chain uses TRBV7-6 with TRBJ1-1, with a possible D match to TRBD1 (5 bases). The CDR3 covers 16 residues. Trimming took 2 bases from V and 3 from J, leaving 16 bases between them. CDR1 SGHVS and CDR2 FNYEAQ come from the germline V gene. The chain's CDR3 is CASSLWGSGVDTEAFF. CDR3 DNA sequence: TGTGCCAGCAGCTTATGGGGTTCGGGGGTAGACACTGAAGCTTTCTTT.